This T cell receptor beta chain is from a study of blood T cell repertoires in COVID-19. About the research overall: Samples of COVID-19 (acute and convalescent) were obtained from the United States, Italy and Spain. In each case, the material was cDNA or gDNA derived from T cells, B-cell-depleted T cells, or PBMCs.

How the authors handled the data: Nucleated cell number was recorded as an estimate derived from reference gene primer amplification. Sequencing was performed with immunoSEQ multiplex PCR; in TCRdb, only in-frame clones are kept and a portion is missing. D and trimming come from the DNA, and the V and J calls and clone size come from that table. The sample yields roughly 120,000 clones, roughly 80% seen once. Trimming left V 3 bases short and J 2 bases short, with 8 bases between. CDR3 length: 14 amino acids. Germline CDR1 is MNHEY and CDR2 is SMNVEV (reference sequence). This sequence originates from a woman aged 60-75 years with acute or convalescent COVID-19. Input material: peripheral blood. The chain links TRBV27 to TRBJ1-3; no clear D gene. CDR3 amino acids: CASSFSGPGNTIYF. CDR3 bases: TGTGCCAGCAGTTTCTCCGGTCCTGGAAACACCATATATTTT.